The 8 T cell receptor beta chains below come from one sample, sequenced in a study of cytomegalovirus exposure and HLA in healthy donors. The study ran its PCR with 60 Vbeta and 13 Jbeta primers. Method: immunoSEQ multiplex PCR; TCRdb's copy keeps in-frame clones and lacks some. Among 100,000 or so clones listed, about 80% were seen once. The source material was PBMCs. The receptors originated from a human donor in good health.

The rearrangement uses TRBV19 and TRBJ1-6; 10 nucleotides agree with TRBD1. V gave up 1 base and J gave up 6 bases; unmatched junction bases: 0. Germline V lookup: CDR1 LNHDA, CDR2 SQIVND (reference sequence). The CDR3 loop spans 15 amino acids. DNA for the CDR3: TGTGCCAGTAGTATAGGGACAGGGGGTAATTCACCCCTCCACTTT. Its translation is CASSIGTGGNSPLHF.

The chain has TRBV28 and TRBJ2-7, with TRBD1 identical over 9 bases. Germline V gene lookup returns CDR1 MDHEN and CDR2 SYDVKM. The V segment lost 8 bases and the J segment 0 bases; nucleotides outside the gene matches: 5. The CDR3 sequence is 14 residues long. The CDR3 protein is CASGRQGGSYEQYF. CDR3 sequence (DNA): TGTGCCAGCGGCAGACAGGGGGGCTCCTACGAGCAGTACTTC.

The rearrangement links TRBV18 to TRBJ2-3; 9 bases are a match to TRBD1. Looked up from germline, CDR1 is KGHSH and CDR2 is LQKENI. Trimming at V came to 6 bases and at J to 1 base, leaving 2 bases not matched to a gene. CDR3 length: 14 amino acids. As DNA, the CDR3 is TGTGCCAGCTCGCGGACAGGGGGCACAGATACGCAGTATTTT. Protein product: CASSRTGGTDTQYF.

The chain employs TRBV7-2 and TRBJ2-3; a possible D gene is TRBD1 (5 bases). Looked up from germline, CDR1 is SGHTA and CDR2 is FQGNSA. CDR3 length: 14 amino acids. V gave up 1 base and J gave up 5 bases, with 10 bases separating them. The CDR3 spells CASSLVMGQDTQYF. The CDR3 bases are TGTGCCAGCAGCTTAGTTATGGGGCAAGATACGCAGTATTTT. The variable domain in full, completed from reference TRBV7-2 and TRBJ2-3, reads GAGVSQSPSNKVTEKGKDVELRCDPISGHTALYWYRQSLGQGLEFLIYFQGNSAPDKSGLPSDRFSAERTGGSVSTLTIQRTQQEDSAVYLCASSLVMGQDTQYFGPGTRLTVL.

The chain uses TRBV5-1 and TRBJ2-7; a weak D match, TRBD1 (6 bases). CDR3 length equals 14 residues. Trimming shortened V by 4 bases and J by 5 bases, and 16 bases separated the two germline ends. The germline CDR1 and CDR2 sequences are SGHRS and YFSETQ. CDR3: CASSPGRTADEQYF. The CDR3 DNA is TGCGCCAGCAGCCCCGGCAGGACAGCCGACGAGCAGTACTTC. Drawing the rest from reference TRBV5-1 and TRBJ2-7, the complete variable domain is KAGVTQTPRYLIKTRGQQVTLSCSPISGHRSVSWYQQTPGQGLQFLFEYFSETQRNKGNFPGRFSGRQFSNSRSEMNVSTLELGDSALYLCASSPGRTADEQYFGPGTRLTVT.

The chain employs TRBV5-4 and TRBJ1-1; no clear D. The CDR3 is 13 amino acids. Germline V gives CDR1 SGHNT, CDR2 YYREEE (reference sequence). V lost 4 bases and J lost 6, with 13 bases in between. The CDR3 is CASSPVPVSEAFF. The CDR3 DNA sequence: TGTGCCAGCAGCCCCGTTCCGGTTTCTGAAGCTTTCTTT.

This sequence joins TRBV25-1 and TRBJ1-3, with TRBD1 matching over 8 bases. This CDR3 is 18 amino acids long. V was clipped by 1 base and J by 0 bases; unmatched bases: 8. Per germline, CDR1 MGHDK and CDR2 SYGVNS. The CDR3 DNA is TGTGCCAGCAGTGAATGGGGAGACAGGGGTTTCTCTGGAAACACCATATATTTT. This encodes CASSEWGDRGFSGNTIYF.

The chain combines TRBV2 with TRBJ1-1, with 7 bases identical to TRBD1. J gave up 8 bases and V 3 bases, and 6 bases lay outside the gene matches. CDR3 size: 13 residues. In germline, CDR1 is SNHLY, CDR2 FYNNEI. The DNA for the CDR3 is TGTGCCAGCAGTGAGGCCCGACAGGGCGAAGCTTTCTTT. Protein: CASSEARQGEAFF.